Many counts were recorded for the clone carrying this T cell receptor beta chain. The sample is drawn from a study of response to subunit inactivated influenza vaccine. The CDR3 consists of 13 residues. V lost 3 bases, J lost 3 bases, and 8 bases lay in between. MiXCR was run by TCRdb on the RT-PCR reads, yielding one entry per CDR3 protein. The table shows more than 600,000 distinct CDR3 sequences, with around 18% occurring only once. Source: PBMCs from blood, taken roughly 5 days after vaccination. The origin of this receptor is a man in his fifties or sixties who received an inactivated influenza vaccine. The rearrangement uses TRBV12-3 or TRBV12-4 and TRBJ1-2; maybe TRBD1 (5 bases). DNA of the CDR3: TGTGCCAGCAGTTTTACGGGGGACTATGGCTACACCTTC. This codes for CASSFTGDYGYTF.